This section outlines one T cell receptor (beta chain) sequence together with its context. Its cognate antigen has yet to be identified. No much larger clonotype is one base removed from it; base qualities were not supplied. The T-cell fraction in tumor and uninvolved lung tissue was obtained from TCR sequencing using the immunoSEQ assay. As for the authors' bioinformatics: For survival analysis, patients were split into high (upper tertile) and low (lower two tertiles) T-cell fraction groups and compared by log-rank test. A signed-rank test was used to check for differences in T-cell fraction between paired tumor and uninvolved lung. The clones in this table, taken by TCRdb from immuneACCESS, are in-frame only. Not every clone is retained; where verified, under half of the shortfall comes from an unresolved V gene, and the cause of the rest is unknown. The V and J calls and clone size are taken from that table; D and trimming were inferred from the DNA. In this sample the table shows approximately 15,000 clones, 75% of which occur a single time. The ten largest clones take up roughly 4% of the sample.

These data belong to a study of tumor-infiltrating lymphocytes in localized non-small cell lung cancer (dated by TCRdb to about 2021). Background on the whole study: Several histologies were represented in the cohort, which also included both smokers and never-smokers as well as patients whose samples were collected after neoadjuvant chemotherapy. From each patient came resected tumor tissue plus uninvolved lung tissue from that same patient, and the uninvolved lung tissue was described as non-adjacent to the tumor. Alongside flow cytometry, multiplex immunofluorescence, RNA-seq, exome sequencing and proteomics, TCR sequencing was applied to the same patients as one of several integrated assays. The overall ICON cohort was composed of under 190 surgical patients with localized non-small cell lung cancer whose tumors were resected. The paired tumor versus uninvolved lung comparison of immunoSEQ T-cell fraction included around 55 patients. Study-level results and caveats: No difference in TCR-derived T-cell fraction was observed between the flow cytometry-defined immunotypes IM1 (good prognosis) and IM2 (poor prognosis). In line with immunofluorescence CD3 counts, TCRbeta sequencing supported higher T cell infiltration in tumors compared with uninvolved lung tissue. Because different pieces of the same tissue were used for different assays, technical variation could not be separated from intratumor heterogeneity. Tumor T-cell fraction from TCR sequencing was not associated with recurrence-free survival (p = 0.61). Assay coverage varied across patients depending on available tissue quantity, so only a subset of the cohort had TCR sequencing.

There are 13 amino acids in the CDR3, from cysteine to phenylalanine inclusive. CDR3 DNA is the only sequence kept; it has 39 bases, read in frame from the first base. Trimming at the junction amounts to 8 bases on V and 3 bases on J, and the germline ends lie 13 bases apart. The germline V gene encodes CDR1 LGHNA and CDR2 YSLEER. Patient enrollment in ICON started in early 2016, and the final patient was enrolled in September 2018. From a subcohort of about 80 patients, fresh tumor and matched uninvolved tissue were collected for in-depth immune analyses, including TCR sequencing. DNA isolated from bulk tissue, without cell sorting, was used for TCR sequencing.

The chain uses TRBV4-3 and TRBJ1-1; the D gene assignment is ambiguous. The clonotype comes from a human donor with non-small cell lung cancer. The material sequenced was lung tumor tissue. The CDR3 protein sequence reads: CASSRNRDTEAFF. At the DNA level, the sequence is TGCGCCAGCTCTCGAAACCGAGACACTGAAGCTTTCTTT.